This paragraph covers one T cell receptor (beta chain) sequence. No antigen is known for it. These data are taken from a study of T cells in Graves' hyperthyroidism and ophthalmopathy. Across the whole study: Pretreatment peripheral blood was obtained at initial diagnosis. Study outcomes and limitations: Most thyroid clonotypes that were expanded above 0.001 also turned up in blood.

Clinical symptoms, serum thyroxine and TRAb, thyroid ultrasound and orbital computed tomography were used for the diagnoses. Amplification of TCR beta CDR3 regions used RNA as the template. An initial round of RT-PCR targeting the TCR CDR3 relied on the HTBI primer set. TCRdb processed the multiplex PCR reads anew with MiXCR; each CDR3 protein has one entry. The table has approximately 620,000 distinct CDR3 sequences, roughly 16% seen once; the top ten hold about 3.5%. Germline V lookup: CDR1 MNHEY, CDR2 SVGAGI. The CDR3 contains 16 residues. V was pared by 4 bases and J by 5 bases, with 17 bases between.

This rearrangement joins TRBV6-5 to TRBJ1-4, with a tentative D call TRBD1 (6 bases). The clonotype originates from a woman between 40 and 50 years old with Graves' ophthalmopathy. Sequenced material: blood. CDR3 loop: CASSLISGTRNEKLFF. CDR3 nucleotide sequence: TGTGCCAGCAGTTTAATAAGCGGGACAAGGAATGAAAAACTGTTTTTT.